The clone carrying this T cell receptor (beta chain) was seen more than once but under ten times. No antigen is known for it. It was with unique molecular identifiers that the TCRbeta library was prepared. TCRdb independently ran MiXCR on the PCR reads; one entry per CDR3 protein. The data contain more than 200,000 distinct CDR3 sequences, approximately 17% of them seen just once; the ten biggest clones take up about 41%. The entry originates in a study of T-cell reconstitution after alpha-beta-depleted transplantation in children. Findings of the study overall: At day 60, the high TCRbeta diversity found in some patients originated from recipient T cells and thymic progenitors that had survived. Several hundred expanded graft clones reportedly were the source of alpha-beta T cells about two months after transplant. T-cell counts and diversity were attributed mostly to newly produced T cells one year after transplant.

Germline trimming cut 3 bases from V and 5 bases from J; bases unmatched to any gene: 0. Germline V gene data show CDR1 as SGDLS and CDR2 as YYNGEE. The CDR3 runs to 12 residues. Sequences were derived from PBMCs, mostly from graft donor cells, sampled 360 days after TCRalphabeta/CD19-depleted stem cell transplant. The TCR sequence derives from a male patient aged 2 to 10 who had a stem cell transplant for acute lymphoblastic leukemia, so the T cells may come from the graft donor. V is TRBV9 and J is TRBJ2-3; TRBD1 matches at 7 bases. This chain's CDR3 is CASSAGGDTQYF. CDR3 DNA sequence: TGTGCCAGCAGCGCAGGGGGAGATACGCAGTATTTT.